The 11 T cell receptor beta chains presented below share a single source sample, sequenced in a study of monozygotic twins with inflammatory bowel disease. TCRdb re-called the 5' RACE reads; one entry per CDR3 protein, DNA not given. The sample table sets out roughly 330,000 distinct CDR3 sequences. The specimen was blood. The receptors shown here come from a human donor with ulcerative colitis or Crohn's disease, or a healthy co-twin of an affected twin (not recorded which).

This chain joins TRBV28 and TRBJ1-2. The CDR3 is 13 residues long. Germline CDR1 reads MDHEN; CDR2 reads SYDVKM. This chain's CDR3 is CASKEGSYYGYTF.

The chain uses TRBV5-1 and TRBJ1-1. This CDR3 comprises 18 residues. Germline CDR1 SGHRS, CDR2 YFSETQ. CDR3: CASSLAPAGLIKNTEAFF. Drawing the rest from reference TRBV5-1 and TRBJ1-1, the complete variable domain is KAGVTQTPRYLIKTRGQQVTLSCSPISGHRSVSWYQQTPGQGLQFLFEYFSETQRNKGNFPGRFSGRQFSNSRSEMNVSTLELGDSALYLCASSLAPAGLIKNTEAFFGQGTRLTVV.

The chain uses TRBV12-3 or TRBV12-4 and TRBJ1-1. This CDR3 contains 12 residues. The CDR3 is CASSLEPGEAFF.

The V and J genes are TRBV20-1 and TRBJ2-5; TCRdb's D gene call, TRBD1, goes unchecked for lack of DNA. CDR1 is DFQATT and CDR2 is SNEGSKA in the germline V gene (reference sequence). This CDR3 is 12 amino acids long. CDR3 region: CSASDREETQYF.

The chain carries TRBV20-1 and TRBJ2-1; without DNA, the TCRdb call of TRBD1 cannot be checked. In germline, CDR1 is DFQATT, CDR2 SNEGSKA (reference sequence). This CDR3 has 15 amino acids. The CDR3 sequence is CSARSILQGRNEQFF.

The rearrangement joins TRBV6-1 to TRBJ2-3; as DNA is missing, the TRBD1 call by TCRdb cannot be tested. Germline loops: CDR1 MNHNS, CDR2 SASEGT. The CDR3 length is 19 residues. CDR3 residues: CASSEAHLLQGANTDTQYF.

The chain employs TRBV28 and TRBJ2-5. This CDR3 is built from 11 residues. Germline CDR1 MDHEN, CDR2 SYDVKM. CDR3 sequence reads: CAILAQETQYF.

This chain connects TRBV29-1 to TRBJ2-1; the TCRdb D gene call, TRBD1, has no DNA to confirm it. The germline V gene has CDR1 SQVTM and CDR2 ANQGSEA. The CDR3 sequence is 13 residues long. CDR3 residues: CSVPAGTENEQFF.

The chain employs TRBV20-1 and TRBJ2-1; TCRdb gives TRBD2 as the D gene, but with no DNA this cannot be confirmed. Germline V gives CDR1 DFQATT, CDR2 SNEGSKA (reference sequence). The CDR3 runs to 14 residues. Here the CDR3 reads CSALTSGLNNEQFF.

CDR3 residues: CASSSSHGELFF. The genes are TRBV7-3 and TRBJ2-2. The length of the CDR3 is 12 residues. Germline V gene sequence: CDR1 SGHTA, CDR2 FQGTGA.

The rearrangement links TRBV12-3 or TRBV12-4 to TRBJ2-1; TCRdb names TRBD1, which stays unverified in the absence of DNA. The CDR3 is 19 amino acids. The CDR3 here is CASSLVRRNRVGGGNEQFF.